A selection of T cell receptor beta chains follows, all from one sample in a study of beta chain features in type 1 diabetes. Method: immunoSEQ multiplex PCR; TCRdb's copy keeps in-frame clones and lacks some. The sample includes around 340,000 clones, approximately 9.7% of them seen just once. Sequenced material: central memory CD4+ T cells from blood. Source of these receptors: a man between 25 and 39 years old with type 1 diabetes. CDR3s include the opening cysteine and the closing phenylalanine or tryptophan. D genes are given only for firm matches. Only part of the rows carry a size: once, few, many, or a class if the clone is expanded.

cdr3_nt,cdr3_aa,v_call,clone_size,d_call,j_call
TGCGCCAGCAGCCCACAAGACACCGGGGAGCTGTTTTTT,CASSPQDTGELFF,TRBV5-1,NA,NA,TRBJ2-2
TGTGCCAGTAGAGACCTAATGAGACCCCTCCACTTT,CASRDLMRPLHF,TRBV19,few,NA,TRBJ1-6
TGTGCCAGCAGTGTCGGGGGAGAGCCCCAGCATTTT,CASSVGGEPQHF,TRBV2,NA,NA,TRBJ1-5
TGTGCCAGCAGCCCGGAGGGCGGGAGCCAAGAGACCCAGTACTTC,CASSPEGGSQETQYF,TRBV4-2,many,TRBD2,TRBJ2-5
TGTGCCAGCAATCCCGGGACGGCAAGCTCCTACGAGCAGTACTTC,CASNPGTASSYEQYF,TRBV28,NA,NA,TRBJ2-7
TGTGCCAGCAGCTTAGTATGGCCACCGAGCACTGAAGCTTTCTTT,CASSLVWPPSTEAFF,TRBV7-8,NA,NA,TRBJ1-1
TGCGCCAGCAGCTTGGCAGGGCAGGAAGAGACCCAGTACTTC,CASSLAGQEETQYF,TRBV5-1,NA,NA,TRBJ2-5
TGTGCCACCTTTAAAGAGGCAAAACTGTTTTTT,CATFKEAKLFF,TRBV6-5,few,NA,TRBJ1-4
TGCGCCAGCAGCCCGACCCGAACTAGCGGGGGCGCAGATACGCAGTATTTT,CASSPTRTSGGADTQYF,TRBV5-1,NA,TRBD2,TRBJ2-3
TGTGCCAGCAACCCAACAGGGGGCTTTTCCTACGAGCAGTACTTC,CASNPTGGFSYEQYF,TRBV2,NA,TRBD1,TRBJ2-7
TGTGCCAGCAGGGGACAGCAAAGCAATCAGCCCCAGCATTTT,CASRGQQSNQPQHF,TRBV6-1,NA,TRBD1,TRBJ1-5
TGTGCCAGCAGCGCCCCCGGGACAGGGGGCGCGGAGACCCAGTACTTC,CASSAPGTGGAETQYF,TRBV14,NA,TRBD1,TRBJ2-5
TGTGCCACACTTCGGCTGTACAGGGGGGATATGAACACTGAAGCTTTCTTT,CATLRLYRGDMNTEAFF,TRBV27,few,TRBD1,TRBJ1-1
TGTGCCAGCACCCTGGAGGGGTTGAATCAGCCCCAGCATTTT,CASTLEGLNQPQHF,TRBV6-6,NA,NA,TRBJ1-5
TGTGCCAGCAGCTTATCGATTGGACAGGTTATAGCAGAAAAACTGTTTTTT,CASSLSIGQVIAEKLFF,TRBV11-2,few,TRBD1,TRBJ1-4
TGTGCCAGCAGTTTAACCAAGGGTGAGCAGTACTTC,CASSLTKGEQYF,TRBV6-5,NA,NA,TRBJ2-7
TGTGCCAGCAGTGAATATGGGGTTGAAGCTTTCTTT,CASSEYGVEAFF,TRBV25-1,NA,NA,TRBJ1-1
TGTGCCAGCACCCACCGGGACAGTTCTTCACCCCTCCACTTT,CASTHRDSSSPLHF,TRBV6-6,NA,TRBD1,TRBJ1-6
TGTGCCAGCAGCGCCGGGACTGGCGAGGAGACCCAGTACTTC,CASSAGTGEETQYF,TRBV9,few,NA,TRBJ2-5
TGTGCCAGCAGTCTCACTAGCGGGGGAGAGACCCAGTACTTC,CASSLTSGGETQYF,TRBV5-4,NA,TRBD2,TRBJ2-5
TGTGCCAGCAGCTACGGGGCACGGGATGAGCAGTTCTTC,CASSYGARDEQFF,TRBV13,few,NA,TRBJ2-1
TGCGCCAGCAGCCCGGATAGTCAGAAATACAATGAGCAGTTCTTC,CASSPDSQKYNEQFF,TRBV5-1,NA,NA,TRBJ2-1
TGTGCCAGCAGTTTGGTCAGCGGGGGCTACACCTTC,CASSLVSGGYTF,TRBV28,many,NA,TRBJ1-2
TGTGCCAGCTCACCAGGAAATGAAGTTGGCTACACCTTC,CASSPGNEVGYTF,TRBV18,many,NA,TRBJ1-2
TGTGCCATCAGTGAGTCGAGGGACATCCGCTTC,CAISESRDIRF,TRBV10-3,few,NA,TRBJ1-2
TGTGCCAGCAGCTTAGATGGGGGTGAGCAGTTCTTC,CASSLDGGEQFF,TRBV7-2,few,NA,TRBJ2-1
TGCAGCGTTTCAGGAAACACTGAAGCTTTCTTT,CSVSGNTEAFF,TRBV29-1,few,NA,TRBJ1-1
TGTGCCAGCAGCGATGGACAGGGCACTTCTGGAAACACCATATATTTT,CASSDGQGTSGNTIYF,TRBV9,NA,TRBD1,TRBJ1-3
TGTGCCAGCAGCTTACAGGGGGGAGGCACTGAAGCTTTCTTT,CASSLQGGGTEAFF,TRBV7-9,few,TRBD1,TRBJ1-1
TGTGCCAGCAGCCCGGATGGGGCCGGCCGCACAGATACGCAGTATTTT,CASSPDGAGRTDTQYF,TRBV5-6,NA,NA,TRBJ2-3
TGTGCCAGCAGCTCCCGCCACAGGGGGCCCCGCATTGGCTACACCTTC,CASSSRHRGPRIGYTF,TRBV7-2,NA,TRBD1,TRBJ1-2
TGCGCCAGCAGCCAAGAGGGGCGGGGACCCACCGGGGAGCTGTTTTTT,CASSQEGRGPTGELFF,TRBV4-3,NA,NA,TRBJ2-2
TGTGCCAGCAGCTCCCGGGCGACAGGGACAGATACGCAGTATTTT,CASSSRATGTDTQYF,TRBV7-2,NA,TRBD1,TRBJ2-3
TGTGCCAGCAGTGCTCAGGGATACGAGCAGTACTTC,CASSAQGYEQYF,TRBV6-5,few,NA,TRBJ2-7
TGTGCCAGCAGCTTAGGCCTTGGACAGGCGATCACAGATACGCAGTATTTT,CASSLGLGQAITDTQYF,TRBV11-3,few,TRBD1,TRBJ2-3